The next 7 T cell receptor beta chains were all read from a single sample in a study of immune heterogeneity within non-small cell lung tumors. Multiplex PCR employing 32 V and 13 J primers generated amplicons of the TCR beta CDR3. Via MiXCR, TCRdb re-called the multiplex PCR reads, giving one row per CDR3 protein. The table records 8,000 to 13,000 distinct CDR3 sequences, around 17% of them present only once. The starting template was genomic DNA from bulk tumor, about 600 ng per sample. Spaced far apart, several biopsies were taken from each primary tumor during surgery. With untreated, newly diagnosed non-small cell lung cancer, the patients went on to undergo curative surgery. The sample consisted of lung tumor tissue. The source of these receptors is a man between 35 and 55 years old with non-small cell lung cancer.

Details on this clonotype: Just one base apart from a much larger clone, this may be a read error. The chain recombines TRBV15 with TRBJ1-4; no definite D call. Germline CDR1 reads LNHNV; CDR2 reads YYDKDF (reference sequence). The CDR3 spans 14 residues. CDR3 coding DNA: TGTGCCACCAGAAGAGAGGGTCGGGCCGAAAAACTGTTTTTT. Amino acid sequence: CATRREGRAEKLFF.

This clonotype ranks as medium-sized. The V and J genes are TRBV30 and TRBJ2-3; 12 nucleotides agree with TRBD2. The germline CDR1 and CDR2 sequences are GTSNPN and SVGIG (reference sequence). This CDR3 comprises 16 residues. V lost 2 bases to trimming and J lost 7 bases; unmatched junction nucleotides: 10. The CDR3 loop reads CAWSRSGLAGLNTQYF. CDR3 nucleotides: TGTGCCTGGAGTCGATCTGGACTAGCGGGATTGAATACGCAGTATTTT.

By proportion, this clonotype is medium-sized. V and J are TRBV7-8 and TRBJ2-7; TRBD1 matches 8 bases. Germline CDR1 reads SGHVS; CDR2 reads FQNEAQ. The CDR3 has 15 amino acids. V shed 2 bases and J 4 bases; nucleotides not matched to a gene: 7. CDR3: CASSLRGTGAYEQYF. Written as DNA, the CDR3 is TGTGCCAGCAGCTTACGGGGGACAGGAGCTTACGAGCAGTACTTC.

This clonotype was observed many times. V is TRBV11-2 and J is TRBJ1-5, with D uncertain. The CDR3 is 15 amino acids. The V gene's germline CDR1 is SGHAT and CDR2 FQNNGV. Trimming took 0 bases from V and 0 from J, leaving 6 bases between them. CDR3 sequence: CASSLEWDSNQPQHF. CDR3 nucleotide sequence: TGTGCCAGCAGCTTAGAGTGGGATAGCAATCAGCCCCAGCATTTT. The complete variable domain, with remaining parts taken from reference TRBV11-2 and TRBJ1-5, reads EAGVAQSPRYKIIEKRQSVAFWCNPISGHATLYWYQQILGQGPKLLIQFQNNGVVDDSQLPKDRFSAERLKGVDSTLKIQPAKLEDSAVYLCASSLEWDSNQPQHFGDGTRLSIL.

The sample holds many counts of this clonotype. The chain carries TRBV28 and TRBJ2-3, with D possibly being TRBD1 or TRBD2 (6 bases each). The CDR3 loop spans 13 amino acids. Germline CDR1 MDHEN, CDR2 SYDVKM. Trimming removed 6 bases from V and 4 bases from J, with 11 bases in between. Here the CDR3 reads CASSWGAPDTQYF. CDR3 DNA: TGTGCCAGCAGCTGGGGGGCCCCAGATACGCAGTATTTT.

This clonotype rates as medium-sized. The CDR3 DNA reads TGTGCCAGCAGCTTATCCCCCTGGACAGGAACCTACGAGCAGTACTTC. This gives the protein CASSLSPWTGTYEQYF. The V and J genes are TRBV7-8 and TRBJ2-7, with 7 bases identical to TRBD1. V gave up 2 bases and J gave up 2 bases; unmatched junction bases: 9. CDR3 length: 16 amino acids. The V gene's germline CDR1 is SGHVS and CDR2 FQNEAQ.

In this sample, this clonotype turned up many times. V gene TRBV19 combines with J gene TRBJ2-3, with a weak D call TRBD1 (6 bases). V shed 5 bases and J shed 1 base, with 22 bases lying between them. This CDR3 has 18 residues. Germline CDR1 and CDR2: LNHDA and SQIVND (reference sequence). The CDR3 coding sequence is TGTGCCAGTAGTCCCAGGACCGGGACAACCGTCCGCACAGATACGCAGTATTTT. Translated: CASSPRTGTTVRTDTQYF. Supplemented by reference TRBV19 and TRBJ2-3, the full variable domain reads DGGITQSPKYLFRKEGQNVTLSCEQNLNHDAMYWYRQDPGQGLRLIYYSQIVNDFQKGDIAEGYSVSREKKESFPLTVTSAQKNPTAFYLCASSPRTGTTVRTDTQYFGPGTRLTVL.